This T cell receptor beta chain comes out of a study of cytomegalovirus exposure and HLA in healthy donors. Study-level information: From HLA-typed donors, an early data release held approximately 85 million unique TCRs.

Comment on this clone: The antigen is unknown.

CDR3 size: 14 residues. Trimming took 3 bases from V and 5 from J; bases not matched to a gene: 0. Germline V gene sequence: CDR1 SGDLS, CDR2 YYNGEE. The study's findings and limits: In an earlier analysis, most TCR beta V segments were productive about 87% or about 30% of the time.

Primers: 60 Vbeta forward and 13 Jbeta reverse. The repertoire was sequenced with immunoSEQ multiplex PCR; TCRdb's copy has only in-frame clones and lacks some. The sample carries some 150,000 clones, roughly 70% recorded once. The chain couples TRBV9 to TRBJ1-6; the match to TRBD1 covers 9 bases. Sequenced: PBMCs. The sequence derives from a man between 60 and 75 years old in good health and CMV-seronegative. This chain's CDR3 is CASSGTGDNSPLHF. As DNA, the CDR3 is TGTGCCAGCAGCGGGACAGGGGATAATTCACCCCTCCACTTT.